These 24 T cell receptor beta chains came from one sample sequenced in a study of control samples from healthy donors and cancer patients. Sequenced by immunoSEQ multiplex PCR; TCRdb stores in-frame clones only, minus some. The sample lists about 120,000 clones; approximately 90% were seen once. The source material was blood. The receptors here all came from a man aged 25 to 40 in good health.

The chain has TRBV5-6 and TRBJ2-5; unclear D gene. Trimming removed 7 bases from V and 5 bases from J, with 12 bases in between. CDR3 length: 12 residues. Germline loops: CDR1 SGHDT, CDR2 YYEEEE. Here the CDR3 DNA reads TGTGCCAGCGTCGGCCCGTCGGAGACCCAGTACTTC. Translation gives CASVGPSETQYF.

The chain links TRBV18 to TRBJ1-5, with 7 bases matching TRBD1. V trimming: 4 bases; J trimming: 1 base; junction bases outside the gene matches: 4. This CDR3 contains 15 residues. Germline loops: CDR1 KGHSH, CDR2 LQKENI. The chain's CDR3 is CASSLNRGSNQPQHF. CDR3 DNA sequence: TGTGCCAGCTCACTGAACAGGGGAAGCAATCAGCCCCAGCATTTT.

The chain recombines TRBV10-3 with TRBJ1-4, with a tentative D call TRBD1 (5 bases). Trimming took off 7 bases at V and 7 bases at J, with 16 bases between the two ends. The length of the CDR3 is 14 residues. The germline V gene has CDR1 ENHRY and CDR2 SYGVKD. CDR3 DNA sequence: TGTGCCATCAAAGGGAGCGAGGGGAGTGAAAAACTGTTTTTT. Translation gives CAIKGSEGSEKLFF.

The chain combines TRBV3-1 (or the pseudogene TRBV3-2) with TRBJ1-2, with no clear D. The CDR3 has 12 amino acids. V was trimmed by 3 bases and J by 7 bases, leaving 9 bases between them. Germline V CDR1 and CDR2: LGHDT, YNNKEL (reference sequence). The CDR3, as DNA: TGTGCCAGCAGCCAGGTACAGAGTGGCTACACCTTC. It codes for CASSQVQSGYTF.

The chain couples TRBV12-3 or TRBV12-4 to TRBJ2-1, with D uncertain. Trimming removed 3 bases at V and 10 bases at J, with 10 bases between. CDR3 length: 12 residues. CDR3 protein: CASSFSNGEQFF. The CDR3 DNA is TGTGCCAGCAGTTTTAGCAATGGGGAGCAGTTCTTC.

The chain couples TRBV3-1 (or the pseudogene TRBV3-2) to TRBJ1-1; 7 bases match TRBD1. Germline V CDR1 and CDR2: LGHDT, YNNKEL (reference sequence). Trimming cost V 1 base and J 3 bases; bases outside gene matches: 2. The CDR3 is made up of 14 amino acids. This CDR3 is CASSQGTGYTEAFF. CDR3 bases: TGTGCCAGCAGCCAAGGGACAGGTTACACTGAAGCTTTCTTT.

This clone was seen a handful of times. The chain combines TRBV5-1 with TRBJ1-2; 7 bases align to TRBD1. Per the germline V gene, CDR1 is SGHRS and CDR2 is YFSETQ. The V and J ends lost 0 bases and 3 bases, in that order; junction bases with no gene match: 8. The CDR3 has 16 residues. Written as DNA, the CDR3 is TGCGCCAGCAGCTTGGTCCCTGGGACAGTCGACTATGGCTACACCTTC. The encoded protein is CASSLVPGTVDYGYTF.

In its sample, this clone was seen a few times. This same CDR3 is encoded by further DNA sequences in the sample. V usage is TRBV30 and J usage is TRBJ1-3; no clear D gene. This CDR3 is built from 12 residues. The germline V gene encodes CDR1 GTSNPN and CDR2 SVGIG (reference sequence). V lost 1 base and J lost 4, with 5 bases in between. CDR3 residues: CAWSDSGNTIYF. CDR3 nucleotides: TGTGCCTGGAGTGACAGCGGAAACACCATATATTTT.

DNA for the CDR3: TGTGCCAGCAGCTTGGCCGGGGAGCTGTTTTTT. Translated, it gives CASSLAGELFF. V is TRBV5-6 and J is TRBJ2-2; no firm D call. The CDR3 extends over 11 amino acids. Trimming left V 0 bases short and J 6 bases short, with 0 bases between. CDR1 is SGHDT and CDR2 is YYEEEE in the germline V gene.

The chain links TRBV19 to TRBJ1-2; D not certain. CDR3 length equals 15 residues. The V end lost 3 bases, the J end lost 3 bases, and 14 bases lay between the germline ends. Germline CDR1 is LNHDA and CDR2 is SQIVND (reference sequence). This chain's CDR3 is CASSMGSRNYYGYTF. The CDR3 nucleotides read TGTGCCAGTAGTATGGGGTCGAGGAATTACTATGGCTACACCTTC. The full variable domain, with the rest looked up from reference TRBV19 and TRBJ1-2, is DGGITQSPKYLFRKEGQNVTLSCEQNLNHDAMYWYRQDPGQGLRLIYYSQIVNDFQKGDIAEGYSVSREKKESFPLTVTSAQKNPTAFYLCASSMGSRNYYGYTFGSGTRLTVV.

The V gene is TRBV7-9, the J gene TRBJ2-3; D is perhaps TRBD2 (6 bases). Trimming removed 10 bases from V and 1 base from J, with 12 bases in between. The germline V gene has CDR1 SEHNR and CDR2 FQNEAQ (reference sequence). The CDR3 runs 13 residues. The DNA for the CDR3 is TGTGCCACTACAGGAGGGCGCACAGATACGCAGTATTTT. This gives the protein CATTGGRTDTQYF.

Notes on this clone: This CDR3 is also generated by other DNA sequences in the sample. The J gene is TRBJ2-5, the V gene TRBV12-3 or TRBV12-4; D is unresolved. The CDR3 loop spans 11 amino acids. Trimming took off 5 bases at V and 4 bases at J, with 5 bases between the two ends. CDR3: CASSLGETQYF. CDR3 coding DNA: TGTGCCAGCAGTCTGGGAGAGACCCAGTACTTC.

This sequence joins TRBV10-3 and TRBJ2-1, with D unclear. CDR1 and CDR2 (germline): ENHRY, SYGVKD. This CDR3 spans 11 amino acids. The V gene lost 3 bases and the J gene lost 8 bases, with 5 bases spanning the gap. The CDR3: CAISEKDEQFF. CDR3 coding DNA: TGTGCCATCAGTGAAAAAGATGAGCAGTTCTTC.

The rearrangement uses TRBV30 and TRBJ2-7; TRBD1 aligns across 10 bases. J gave up 5 bases and V 1 base, and 11 bases lay outside the gene matches. The CDR3 totals 16 residues. The germline CDR1 and CDR2 sequences are GTSNPN and SVGIG (reference sequence). DNA for the CDR3: TGTGCCTGGAGTGGCCCTGGGACAGGGGTCGCGCACGAGCAGTACGTC. It encodes CAWSGPGTGVAHEQYV.

The chain's CDR3 is CASSLEIDYGYTF. In DNA, the CDR3 is TGTGCCAGCAGTTTGGAGATCGACTATGGCTACACCTTC. The chain carries TRBV12-3 or TRBV12-4 and TRBJ1-2; the D is unclear. The CDR3 is made up of 13 amino acids. V was pared by 3 bases and J by 3 bases, with 8 bases between.

V and J are TRBV29-1 and TRBJ1-2; 7 bases align to TRBD1. This CDR3 has 13 amino acids. The trim removed 6 bases at V and 4 bases at J, leaving 8 bases unmatched. Looked up from germline, CDR1 is SQVTM and CDR2 is ANQGSEA. CDR3 sequence (DNA): TGCAGCGTACTACAGGGGAATACCTATGGCTACACCTTC. It codes for CSVLQGNTYGYTF.

This chain uses TRBV2 with TRBJ2-7; D unclear. Germline V gene data show CDR1 as SNHLY and CDR2 as FYNNEI. V lost 3 bases and J 1 base, leaving 4 bases between the germline ends. This CDR3 has 12 amino acids. CDR3 in amino acids: CASSEGSYEQYF. CDR3 coding DNA: TGTGCCAGCAGTGAGGGATCCTACGAGCAGTACTTC.

The CDR3 coding sequence is TGCGCCAGCAGCTTGAATTTCTTAGCTTACAGTCAAGAGACCCAGTACTTC. Encoded protein: CASSLNFLAYSQETQYF. The rearrangement joins TRBV5-1 to TRBJ2-5; D remains ambiguous. The ends were cut back, 1 base at V and 2 bases at J, with 18 bases in the middle. The CDR3 spans 17 residues. The germline CDR1 and CDR2 sequences are SGHRS and YFSETQ.

This clone was seen a single time. The J gene is TRBJ2-2, the V gene TRBV3-1 (or the pseudogene TRBV3-2); tentatively, D is TRBD2 (5 bases). CDR1 LGHDT and CDR2 YNNKEL come from the germline V gene (reference sequence). Deletions cut 0 bases from V and 1 base from J, with 6 bases between. CDR3 size: 15 residues. CDR3 region: CASSQEAGNTGELFF. DNA of the CDR3: TGTGCCAGCAGCCAAGAGGCGGGGAACACCGGGGAGCTGTTTTTT.

The chain is built from TRBV5-1 and TRBJ2-2, with D possibly being TRBD2 (6 bases). Trimming removed 0 bases from V and 6 bases from J, with 9 bases in between. The CDR3 has 14 amino acids. Germline assignment: CDR1 SGHRS and CDR2 YFSETQ. CDR3 sequence: CASSLAGLPGELFF. The CDR3, as DNA: TGCGCCAGCAGCTTGGCGGGACTGCCCGGGGAGCTGTTTTTT. The entire variable domain, with the rest obtained from reference TRBV5-1 and TRBJ2-2, is as follows: KAGVTQTPRYLIKTRGQQVTLSCSPISGHRSVSWYQQTPGQGLQFLFEYFSETQRNKGNFPGRFSGRQFSNSRSEMNVSTLELGDSALYLCASSLAGLPGELFFGEGSRLTVL.

This sequence joins TRBV28 and TRBJ1-1; D is perhaps TRBD1 (6 bases). Per the germline V gene, CDR1 is MDHEN and CDR2 is SYDVKM. The CDR3 covers 15 residues. The ends were cut back, 4 bases at V and 1 base at J, with 13 bases in the middle. The CDR3 sequence: CASSSRRGGNTEAFF. The CDR3 coding sequence is TGTGCCAGCAGTTCAAGGAGAGGGGGGAACACTGAAGCTTTCTTT.

This chain links TRBV9 with TRBJ2-1, with a weak D call TRBD2 (6 bases). Looked up from germline, CDR1 is SGDLS and CDR2 is YYNGEE. Trimming left V 0 bases short and J 6 bases short, with 10 bases between. The CDR3 runs to 14 residues. The CDR3, as DNA: TGTGCCAGCAGCGTAGAGGGACTTACCAATGAGCAGTTCTTC. It yields the protein CASSVEGLTNEQFF.

The CDR3 region has the DNA TGTGCCAGCAGCCACGGACAGGGAGAAGGAAATCAGCCCCAGCATTTT. This codes for CASSHGQGEGNQPQHF. This chain connects TRBV4-2 to TRBJ1-5, with 8 positions matching TRBD1. This CDR3 spans 16 amino acids. Trimming removed 3 bases from V and 4 bases from J; junction bases left unmatched: 8. CDR1 is LGHNA and CDR2 is YNFKEQ in the germline V gene.

This clone came up once. The chain employs TRBV30 and TRBJ1-3, with D unclear. V lost 1 base, J lost 0 bases, and 19 bases lay in between. CDR1 is GTSNPN and CDR2 is SVGIG in the germline V gene (reference sequence). This CDR3 spans 18 amino acids. The CDR3 DNA follows: TGTGCCTGGAGTGGACCGAACTTCGCCCTCGGCTCTGGAAACACCATATATTTT. Protein product: CAWSGPNFALGSGNTIYF.